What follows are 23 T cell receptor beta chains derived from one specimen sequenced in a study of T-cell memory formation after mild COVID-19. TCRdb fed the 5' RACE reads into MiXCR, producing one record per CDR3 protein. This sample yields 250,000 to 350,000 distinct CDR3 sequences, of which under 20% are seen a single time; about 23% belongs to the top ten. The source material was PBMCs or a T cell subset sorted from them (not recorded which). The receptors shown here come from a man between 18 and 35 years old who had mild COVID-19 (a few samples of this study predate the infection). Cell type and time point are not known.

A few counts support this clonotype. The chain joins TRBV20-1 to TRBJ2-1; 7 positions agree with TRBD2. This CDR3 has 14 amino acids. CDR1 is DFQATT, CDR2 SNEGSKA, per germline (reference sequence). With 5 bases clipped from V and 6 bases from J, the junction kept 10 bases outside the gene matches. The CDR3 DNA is TGCAGTGCTGTTGGACTAGACGGGGCCAATGAGCAGTTCTTC. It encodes CSAVGLDGANEQFF.

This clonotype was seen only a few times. This CDR3 reads CASSQDKPSDTQYF. The CDR3, as DNA: TGTGCCAGCAGCCAAGATAAACCCTCAGATACGCAGTATTTT. V usage is TRBV4-2 and J usage is TRBJ2-3, with no clear D. Trimming shortened V by 0 bases and J by 4 bases, and 8 bases separated the two germline ends. The CDR3 sequence is 14 residues long. Germline V gene data show CDR1 as LGHNA and CDR2 as YNFKEQ.

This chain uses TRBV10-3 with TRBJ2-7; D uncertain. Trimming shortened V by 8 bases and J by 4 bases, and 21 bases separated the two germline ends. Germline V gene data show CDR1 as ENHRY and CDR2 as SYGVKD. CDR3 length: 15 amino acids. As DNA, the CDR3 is TGTGCCATCGCATTAAGCCAAGGGAATGTTTACGAGCAGTACTTC. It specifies CAIALSQGNVYEQYF.

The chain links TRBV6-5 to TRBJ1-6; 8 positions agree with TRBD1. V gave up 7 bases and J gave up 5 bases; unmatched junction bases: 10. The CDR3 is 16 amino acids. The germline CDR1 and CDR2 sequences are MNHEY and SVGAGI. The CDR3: CASTVGQGRNNSPLHF. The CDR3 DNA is TGTGCCAGCACAGTAGGACAGGGTCGTAATAATTCACCCCTCCACTTT.

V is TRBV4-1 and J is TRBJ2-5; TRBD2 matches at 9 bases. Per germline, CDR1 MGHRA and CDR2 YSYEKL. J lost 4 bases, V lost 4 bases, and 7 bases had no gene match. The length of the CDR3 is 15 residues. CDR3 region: CASSLAGGQGETQYF. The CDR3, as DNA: TGCGCCAGCAGCCTTGCGGGGGGGCAAGGAGAGACCCAGTACTTC.

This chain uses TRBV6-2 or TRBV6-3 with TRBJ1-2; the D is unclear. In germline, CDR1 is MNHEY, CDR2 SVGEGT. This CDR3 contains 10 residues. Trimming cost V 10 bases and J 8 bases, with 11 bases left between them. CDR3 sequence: CATAESGYTF. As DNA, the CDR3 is TGTGCCACCGCTGAATCCGGCTACACCTTC.

The CDR3 spells CASSLTPQGDFIWETQYF. DNA for the CDR3: TGTGCCAGCAGTTTAACCCCACAGGGCGATTTCATTTGGGAGACCCAGTACTTC. The V gene is TRBV28, the J gene TRBJ2-5, with D possibly being TRBD1 (6 bases). Germline CDR1 MDHEN, CDR2 SYDVKM. Trimming removed 2 bases at V and 5 bases at J, with 24 bases between. The CDR3 contains 18 residues. Supplemented by reference TRBV28 and TRBJ2-5, the full variable domain reads DVKVTQSSRYLVKRTGEKVFLECVQDMDHENMFWYRQDPGLGLRLIYFSYDVKMKEKGDIPEGYSVSREKKERFSLILESASTNQTSMYLCASSLTPQGDFIWETQYFGPGTRLLVL.

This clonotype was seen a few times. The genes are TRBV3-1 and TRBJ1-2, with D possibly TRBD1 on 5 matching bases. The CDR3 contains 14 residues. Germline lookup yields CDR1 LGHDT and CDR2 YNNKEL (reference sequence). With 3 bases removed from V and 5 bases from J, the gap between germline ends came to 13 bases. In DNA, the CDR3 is TGTGCCAGCAGCCACGAGACAGTTTTTTATGGCTACACCTTC. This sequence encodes CASSHETVFYGYTF.

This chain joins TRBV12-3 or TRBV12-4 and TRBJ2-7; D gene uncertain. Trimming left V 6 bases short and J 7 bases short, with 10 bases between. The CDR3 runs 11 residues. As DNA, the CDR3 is TGTGCCAGCAGCTGGCTGGGGGAGCAGTACTTC. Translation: CASSWLGEQYF.

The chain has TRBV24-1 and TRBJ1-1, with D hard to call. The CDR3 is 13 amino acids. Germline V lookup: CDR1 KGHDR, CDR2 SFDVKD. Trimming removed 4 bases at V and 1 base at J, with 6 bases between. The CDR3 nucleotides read TGTGCCACCAGTGAAAACAAGAACACTGAAGCTTTCTTT. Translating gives CATSENKNTEAFF.

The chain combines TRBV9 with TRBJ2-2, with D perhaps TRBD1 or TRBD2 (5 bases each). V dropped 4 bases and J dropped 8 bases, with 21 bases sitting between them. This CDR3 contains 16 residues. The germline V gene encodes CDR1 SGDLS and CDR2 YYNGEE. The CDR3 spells CASSYTGGGGPGELFF. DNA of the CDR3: TGTGCCAGCAGCTATACAGGAGGTGGCGGGCCAGGGGAGCTGTTTTTT.

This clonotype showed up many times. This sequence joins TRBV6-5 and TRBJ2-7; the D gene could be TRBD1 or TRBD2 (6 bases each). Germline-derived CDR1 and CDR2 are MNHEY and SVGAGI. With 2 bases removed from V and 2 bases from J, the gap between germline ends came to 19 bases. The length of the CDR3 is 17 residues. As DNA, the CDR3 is TGTGCCAGCAGTTACCGGCGGCCGGGGGCAAGGGCCTACGAGCAGTACGTC. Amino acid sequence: CASSYRRPGARAYEQYV.

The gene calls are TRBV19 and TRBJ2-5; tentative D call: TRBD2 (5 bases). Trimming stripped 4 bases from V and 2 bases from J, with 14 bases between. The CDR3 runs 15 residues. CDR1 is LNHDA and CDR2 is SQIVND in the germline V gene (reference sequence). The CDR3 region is CASSRWAGVQETQYF. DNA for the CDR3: TGTGCCAGTAGTAGATGGGCGGGTGTTCAAGAGACCCAGTACTTC.

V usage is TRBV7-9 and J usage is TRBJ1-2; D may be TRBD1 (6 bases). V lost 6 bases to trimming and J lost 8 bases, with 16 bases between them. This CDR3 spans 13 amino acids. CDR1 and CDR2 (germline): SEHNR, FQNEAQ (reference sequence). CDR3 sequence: CASRPTGNEGYTF. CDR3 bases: TGTGCCAGCAGACCAACAGGGAATGAAGGCTACACCTTC.

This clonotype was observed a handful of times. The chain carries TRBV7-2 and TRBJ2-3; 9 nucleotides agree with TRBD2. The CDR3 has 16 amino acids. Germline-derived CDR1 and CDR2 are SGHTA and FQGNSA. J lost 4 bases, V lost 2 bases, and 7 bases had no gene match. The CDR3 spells CASSLWAGGISDTQYF. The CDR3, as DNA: TGTGCCAGCAGCTTATGGGCGGGGGGGATATCAGATACGCAGTATTTT.

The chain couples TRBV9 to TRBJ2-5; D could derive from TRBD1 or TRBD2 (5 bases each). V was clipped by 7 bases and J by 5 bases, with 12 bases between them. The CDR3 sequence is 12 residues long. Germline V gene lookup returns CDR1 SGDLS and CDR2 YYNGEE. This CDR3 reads CASAARGETQYF. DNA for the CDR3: TGTGCCAGCGCGGCGAGGGGTGAGACCCAGTACTTC.

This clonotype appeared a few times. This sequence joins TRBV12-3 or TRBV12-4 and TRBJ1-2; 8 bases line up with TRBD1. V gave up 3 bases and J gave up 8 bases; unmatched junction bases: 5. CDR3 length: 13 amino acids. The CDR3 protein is CASSLATGDGYTF. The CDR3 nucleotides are TGTGCCAGCAGTTTGGCGACAGGGGACGGCTACACCTTC.

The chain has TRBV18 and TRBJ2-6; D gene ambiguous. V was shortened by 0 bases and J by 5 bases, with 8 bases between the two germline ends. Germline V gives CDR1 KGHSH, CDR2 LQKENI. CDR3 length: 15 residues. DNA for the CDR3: TGTGCCAGCTCACCACCGGTCACCTGGGCCAACGTCCTGACTTTC. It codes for CASSPPVTWANVLTF.

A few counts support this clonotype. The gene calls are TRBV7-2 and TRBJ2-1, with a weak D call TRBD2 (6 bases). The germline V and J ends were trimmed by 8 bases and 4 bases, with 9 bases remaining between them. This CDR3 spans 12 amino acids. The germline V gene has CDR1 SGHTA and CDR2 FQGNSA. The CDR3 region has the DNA TGTGCCAGCCGGGAGTCTTACAATGAGCAGTTCTTC. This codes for CASRESYNEQFF.

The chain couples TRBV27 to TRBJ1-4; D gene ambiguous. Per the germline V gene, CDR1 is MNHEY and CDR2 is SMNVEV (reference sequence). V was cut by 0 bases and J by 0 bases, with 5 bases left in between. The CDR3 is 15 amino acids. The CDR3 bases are TGTGCCAGCAGTTTATCCGCGGCAACTAATGAAAAACTGTTTTTT. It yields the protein CASSLSAATNEKLFF. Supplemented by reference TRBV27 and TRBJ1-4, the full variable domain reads EAQVTQNPRYLITVTGKKLTVTCSQNMNHEYMSWYRQDPGLGLRQIYYSMNVEVTDKGDVPEGYKVSRKEKRNFPLILESPSPNQTSLYFCASSLSAATNEKLFFGSGTQLSVL.

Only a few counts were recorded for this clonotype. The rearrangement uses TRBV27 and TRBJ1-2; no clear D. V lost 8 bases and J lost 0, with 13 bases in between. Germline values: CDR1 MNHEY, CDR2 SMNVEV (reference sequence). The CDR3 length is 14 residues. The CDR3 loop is CASSPIGSNYGYTF. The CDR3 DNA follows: TGTGCCAGCTCGCCTATCGGGTCTAACTATGGCTACACCTTC.

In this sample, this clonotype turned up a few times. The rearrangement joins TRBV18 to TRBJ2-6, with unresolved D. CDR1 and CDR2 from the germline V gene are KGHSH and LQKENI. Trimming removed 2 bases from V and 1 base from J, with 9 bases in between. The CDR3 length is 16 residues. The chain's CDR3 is CASSPMGFSGANVLTF. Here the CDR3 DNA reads TGTGCCAGCTCACCAATGGGATTTTCTGGGGCCAACGTCCTGACTTTC.

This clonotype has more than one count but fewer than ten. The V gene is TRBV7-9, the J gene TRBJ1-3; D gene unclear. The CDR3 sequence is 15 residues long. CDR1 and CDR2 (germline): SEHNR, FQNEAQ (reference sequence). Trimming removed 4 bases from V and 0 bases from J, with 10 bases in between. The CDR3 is CASSYRYSSGNTIYF. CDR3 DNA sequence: TGTGCCAGCAGCTATAGGTACTCCTCTGGAAACACCATATATTTT.